The sequence of this TCR beta chain was determined in a study of cytomegalovirus exposure and HLA in healthy donors. Study-level points and caveats: With DRB1 most and HLA-C fewest, TCR association rates differed between HLA loci in a later analysis. With later analysis, a missense DCLRE1C variant became linked to TCR beta V- and J-gene trimming. Sequencing probably produced one cluster of sequence variants that were highly shared. A previous analysis found most TCR beta V segments productive roughly 87% or roughly 30% of the time.

Primers: 60 Vbeta forward and 13 Jbeta reverse. Clones were read by immunoSEQ multiplex PCR, and TCRdb kept only the in-frame ones, dropping some. Here the sample spans 180,000 or so clones, around three quarters being singletons. The V gene end was trimmed by 0 bases and the J gene end by 1 base; junction bases not matched to a gene: 3. This CDR3 contains 16 residues. The germline V gene encodes CDR1 LNHNV and CDR2 YYDKDF (reference sequence). A word on this clone: Its antigen is not known.

The sequence came from a woman in her twenties or thirties in good health and CMV-seropositive. The chain uses TRBV15 and TRBJ1-1, with 9 bases aligning to TRBD1. Sample: PBMCs. Written as DNA, the CDR3 is TGTGCCACCAGCAGAGATTGGGGACAGGGGAACACTGAAGCTTTCTTT. It specifies CATSRDWGQGNTEAFF.